Following are 3 T cell receptor beta chains from one sample sequenced in a study of T cell responses to AZD1222 COVID-19 vaccine. Only in-frame clones appear in the TCRdb table, and some are missing; sequencing was by immunoSEQ multiplex PCR. This table has 150,000 to 180,000 clones, around nine tenths appearing once. This material consisted of peripheral blood, taken on day 0 of AZD1222 vaccination. These receptors were obtained from an adult in good health.

The chain joins TRBV6-5 to TRBJ1-2; D unclear. Germline CDR1 MNHEY, CDR2 SVGAGI. This CDR3 is built from 14 residues. The V gene lost 0 bases and the J gene lost 8 bases, with 13 bases spanning the gap. The CDR3 reads CASSYSAGVDGYTF. CDR3 DNA sequence: TGTGCCAGCAGTTACTCTGCCGGGGTCGACGGCTACACCTTC.

This chain joins TRBV28 and TRBJ1-3, with D possibly matching TRBD1 (5 bases). Trimming removed 7 bases from V and 5 bases from J, with 12 bases in between. Looked up from germline, CDR1 is MDHEN and CDR2 is SYDVKM. The CDR3 spans 13 residues. The DNA of the CDR3 is TGTGCCAGCACCCCGGACACCAGAAACACCATATATTTT. As protein: CASTPDTRNTIYF. Variable domain in full (rest from reference TRBV28 and TRBJ1-3): DVKVTQSSRYLVKRTGEKVFLECVQDMDHENMFWYRQDPGLGLRLIYFSYDVKMKEKGDIPEGYSVSREKKERFSLILESASTNQTSMYLCASTPDTRNTIYFGEGSWLTVV.

The J gene is TRBJ1-5, the V gene TRBV7-2; no reliable D call. Trimming cost V 5 bases and J 4 bases, with 15 bases left between them. Germline V gives CDR1 SGHTA, CDR2 FQGNSA. The CDR3 consists of 15 residues. The CDR3 region is CASSPPSGLNQPQHF. CDR3 in DNA: TGTGCCAGCAGCCCTCCGTCGGGTTTAAATCAGCCCCAGCATTTT.